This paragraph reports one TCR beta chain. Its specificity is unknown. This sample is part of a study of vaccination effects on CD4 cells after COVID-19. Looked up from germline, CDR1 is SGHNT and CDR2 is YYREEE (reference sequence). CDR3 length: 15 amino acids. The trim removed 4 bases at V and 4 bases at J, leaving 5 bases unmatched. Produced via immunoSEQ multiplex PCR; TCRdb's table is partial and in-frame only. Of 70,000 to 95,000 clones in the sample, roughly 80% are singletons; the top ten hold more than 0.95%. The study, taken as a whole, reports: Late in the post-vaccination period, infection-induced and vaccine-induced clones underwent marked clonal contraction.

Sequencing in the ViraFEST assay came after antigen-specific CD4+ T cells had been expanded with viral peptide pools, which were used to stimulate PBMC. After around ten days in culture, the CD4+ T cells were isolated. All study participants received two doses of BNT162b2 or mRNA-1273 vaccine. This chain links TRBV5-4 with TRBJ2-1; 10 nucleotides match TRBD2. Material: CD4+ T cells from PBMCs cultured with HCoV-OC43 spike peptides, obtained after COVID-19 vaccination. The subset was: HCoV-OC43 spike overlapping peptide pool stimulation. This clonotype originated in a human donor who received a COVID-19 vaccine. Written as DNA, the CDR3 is TGTGCCAGCAGCCCTACTAGCGGGGTATACAATGAGCAGTTCTTC. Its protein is CASSPTSGVYNEQFF.